What follows is one T cell receptor beta chain and its context. The sample originates from a study of blood T cell repertoires in COVID-19. Study overall: The United States, Italy and Spain were the sources of the acute and convalescent COVID-19 samples. In each case, the material was cDNA or gDNA derived from T cells, B-cell-depleted T cells, or PBMCs.

Germline CDR1 SGDLS, CDR2 YYNGEE. This CDR3 is 13 amino acids long. V shed 3 bases and J shed 3 bases, with 6 bases lying between them. Sequencing was performed with immunoSEQ multiplex PCR; in TCRdb, only in-frame clones are kept and a portion is missing. The repertoire holds 200,000 or so clones, with approximately 84% as singletons. Source material: peripheral blood. The J gene is TRBJ2-2, the V gene TRBV9; D unclear. The receptor comes from a woman aged 30 to 39 who had recovered from COVID-19. The chain's CDR3 is CASSGAYTGELFF. The CDR3 DNA follows: TGTGCCAGCAGCGGGGCGTACACCGGGGAGCTGTTTTTT. The full variable domain, rest sourced from reference TRBV9 and TRBJ2-2, is DSGVTQTPKHLITATGQRVTLRCSPRSGDLSVYWYQQSLDQGLQFLIQYYNGEERAKGNILERFSAQQFPDLHSELNLSSLELGDSALYFCASSGAYTGELFFGEGSRLTVL.